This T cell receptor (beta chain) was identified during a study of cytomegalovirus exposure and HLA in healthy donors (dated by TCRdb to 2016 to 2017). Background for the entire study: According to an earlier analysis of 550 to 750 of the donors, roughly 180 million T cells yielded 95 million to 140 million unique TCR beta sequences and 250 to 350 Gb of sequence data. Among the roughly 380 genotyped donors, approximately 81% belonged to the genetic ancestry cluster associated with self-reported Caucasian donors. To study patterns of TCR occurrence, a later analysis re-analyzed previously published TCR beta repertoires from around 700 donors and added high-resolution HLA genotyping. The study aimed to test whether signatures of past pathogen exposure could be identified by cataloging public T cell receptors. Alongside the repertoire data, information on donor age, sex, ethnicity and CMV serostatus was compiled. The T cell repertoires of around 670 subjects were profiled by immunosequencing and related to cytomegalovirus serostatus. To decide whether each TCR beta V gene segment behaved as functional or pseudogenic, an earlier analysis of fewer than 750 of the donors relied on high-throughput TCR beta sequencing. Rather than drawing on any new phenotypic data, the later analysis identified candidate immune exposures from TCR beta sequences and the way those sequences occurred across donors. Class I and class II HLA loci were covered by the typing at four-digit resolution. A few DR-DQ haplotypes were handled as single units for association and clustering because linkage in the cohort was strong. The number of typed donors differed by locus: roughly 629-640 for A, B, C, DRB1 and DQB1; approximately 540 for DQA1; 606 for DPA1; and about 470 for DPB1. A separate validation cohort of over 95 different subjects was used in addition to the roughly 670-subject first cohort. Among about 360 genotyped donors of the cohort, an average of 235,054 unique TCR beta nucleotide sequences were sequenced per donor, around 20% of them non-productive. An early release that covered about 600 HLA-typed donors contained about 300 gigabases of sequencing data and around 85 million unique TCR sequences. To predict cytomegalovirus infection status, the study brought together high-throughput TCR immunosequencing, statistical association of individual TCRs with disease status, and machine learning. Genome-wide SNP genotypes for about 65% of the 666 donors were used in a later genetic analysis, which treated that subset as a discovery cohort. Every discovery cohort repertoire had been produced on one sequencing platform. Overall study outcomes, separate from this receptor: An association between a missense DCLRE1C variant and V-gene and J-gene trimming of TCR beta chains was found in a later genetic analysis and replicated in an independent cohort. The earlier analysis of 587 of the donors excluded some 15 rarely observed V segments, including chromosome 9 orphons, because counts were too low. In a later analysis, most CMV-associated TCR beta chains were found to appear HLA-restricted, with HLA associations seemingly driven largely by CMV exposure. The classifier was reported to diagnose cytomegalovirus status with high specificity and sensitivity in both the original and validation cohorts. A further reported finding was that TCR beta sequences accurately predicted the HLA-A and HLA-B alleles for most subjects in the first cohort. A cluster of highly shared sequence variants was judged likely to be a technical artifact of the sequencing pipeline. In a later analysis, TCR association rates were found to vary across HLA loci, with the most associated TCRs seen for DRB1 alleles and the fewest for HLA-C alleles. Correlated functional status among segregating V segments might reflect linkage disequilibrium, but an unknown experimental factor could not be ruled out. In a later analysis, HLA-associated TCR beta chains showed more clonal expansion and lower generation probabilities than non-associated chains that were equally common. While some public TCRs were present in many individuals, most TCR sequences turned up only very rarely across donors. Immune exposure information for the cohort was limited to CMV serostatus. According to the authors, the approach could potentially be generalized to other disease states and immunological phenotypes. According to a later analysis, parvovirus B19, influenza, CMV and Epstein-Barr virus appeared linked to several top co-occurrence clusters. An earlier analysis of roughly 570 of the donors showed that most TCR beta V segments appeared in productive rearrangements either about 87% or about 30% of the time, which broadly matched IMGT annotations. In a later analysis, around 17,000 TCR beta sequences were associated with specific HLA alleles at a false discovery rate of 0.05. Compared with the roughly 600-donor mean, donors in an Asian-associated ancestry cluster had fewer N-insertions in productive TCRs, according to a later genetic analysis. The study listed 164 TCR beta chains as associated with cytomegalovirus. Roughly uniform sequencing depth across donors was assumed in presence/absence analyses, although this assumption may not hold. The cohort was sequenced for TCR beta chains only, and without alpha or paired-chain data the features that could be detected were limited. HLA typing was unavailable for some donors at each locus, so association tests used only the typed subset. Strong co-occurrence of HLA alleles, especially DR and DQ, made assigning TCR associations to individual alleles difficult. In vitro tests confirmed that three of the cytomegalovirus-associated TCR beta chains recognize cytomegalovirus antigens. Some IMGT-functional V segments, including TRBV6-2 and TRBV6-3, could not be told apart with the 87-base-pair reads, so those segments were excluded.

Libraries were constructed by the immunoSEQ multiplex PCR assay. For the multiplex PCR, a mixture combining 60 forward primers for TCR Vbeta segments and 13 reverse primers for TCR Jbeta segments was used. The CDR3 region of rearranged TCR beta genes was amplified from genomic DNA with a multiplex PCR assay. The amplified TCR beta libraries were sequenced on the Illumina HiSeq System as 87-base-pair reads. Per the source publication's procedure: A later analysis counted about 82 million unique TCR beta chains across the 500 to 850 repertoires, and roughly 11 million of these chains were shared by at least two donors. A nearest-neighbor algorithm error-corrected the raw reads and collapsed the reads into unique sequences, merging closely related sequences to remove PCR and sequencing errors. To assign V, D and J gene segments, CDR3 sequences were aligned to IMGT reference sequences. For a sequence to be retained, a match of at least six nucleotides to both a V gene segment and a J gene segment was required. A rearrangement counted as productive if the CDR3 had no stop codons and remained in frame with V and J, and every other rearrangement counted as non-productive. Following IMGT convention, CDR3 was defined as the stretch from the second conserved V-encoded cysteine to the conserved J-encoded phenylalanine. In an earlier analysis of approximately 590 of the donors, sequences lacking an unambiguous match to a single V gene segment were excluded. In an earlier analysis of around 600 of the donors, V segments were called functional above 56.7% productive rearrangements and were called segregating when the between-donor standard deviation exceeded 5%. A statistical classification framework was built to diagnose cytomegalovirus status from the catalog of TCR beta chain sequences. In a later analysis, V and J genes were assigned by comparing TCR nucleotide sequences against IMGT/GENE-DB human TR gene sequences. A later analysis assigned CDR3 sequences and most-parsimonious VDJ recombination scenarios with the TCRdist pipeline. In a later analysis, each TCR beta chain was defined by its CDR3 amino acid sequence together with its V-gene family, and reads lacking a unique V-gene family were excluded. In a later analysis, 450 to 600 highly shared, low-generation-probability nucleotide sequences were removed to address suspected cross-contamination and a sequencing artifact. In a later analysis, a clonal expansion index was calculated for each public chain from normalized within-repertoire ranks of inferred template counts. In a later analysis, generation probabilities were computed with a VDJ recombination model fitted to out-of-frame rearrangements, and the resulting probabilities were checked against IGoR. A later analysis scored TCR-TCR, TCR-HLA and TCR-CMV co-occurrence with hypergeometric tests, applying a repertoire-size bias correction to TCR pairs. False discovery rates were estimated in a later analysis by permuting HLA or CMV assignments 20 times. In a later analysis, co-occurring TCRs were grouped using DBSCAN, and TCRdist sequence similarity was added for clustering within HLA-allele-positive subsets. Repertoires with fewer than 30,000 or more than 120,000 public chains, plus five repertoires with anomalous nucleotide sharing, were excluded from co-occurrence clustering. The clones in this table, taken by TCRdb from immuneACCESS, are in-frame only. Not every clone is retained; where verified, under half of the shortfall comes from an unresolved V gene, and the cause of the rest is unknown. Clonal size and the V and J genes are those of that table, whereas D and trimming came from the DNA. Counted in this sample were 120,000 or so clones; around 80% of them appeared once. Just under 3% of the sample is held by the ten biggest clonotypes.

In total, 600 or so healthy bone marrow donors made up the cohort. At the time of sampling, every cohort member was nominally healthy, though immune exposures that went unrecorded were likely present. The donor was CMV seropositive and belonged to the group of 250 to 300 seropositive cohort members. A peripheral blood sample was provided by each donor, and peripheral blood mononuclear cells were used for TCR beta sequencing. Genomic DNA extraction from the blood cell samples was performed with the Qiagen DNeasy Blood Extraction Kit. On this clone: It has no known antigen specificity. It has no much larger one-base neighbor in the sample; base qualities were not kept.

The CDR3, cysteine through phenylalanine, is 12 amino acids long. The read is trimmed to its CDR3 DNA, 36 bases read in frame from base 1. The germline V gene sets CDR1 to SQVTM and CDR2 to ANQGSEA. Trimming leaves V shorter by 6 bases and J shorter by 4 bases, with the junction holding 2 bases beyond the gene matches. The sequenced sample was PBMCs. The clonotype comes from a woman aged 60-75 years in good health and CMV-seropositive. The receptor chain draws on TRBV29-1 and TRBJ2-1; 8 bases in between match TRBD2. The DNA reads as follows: TGCAGCGTAGGACTAGCTTACAATGAGCAGTTCTTC. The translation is CSVGLAYNEQFF.